This T cell receptor (beta chain) was identified in a study of cytomegalovirus exposure and HLA in healthy donors (dated by TCRdb to 2015 to 2018). At the level of the whole study: According to an earlier analysis of 587 of the donors, some 170 million T cells yielded 100 million or so unique TCR beta sequences and approximately 300 Gb of sequence data. The T cell repertoires of some 670 subjects were profiled by immunosequencing and related to cytomegalovirus serostatus. Alongside the repertoire data, information on donor age, sex, ethnicity and CMV serostatus was compiled. Both class I and class II loci were covered by HLA typing, at four-digit resolution. All discovery cohort repertoires had been generated using a single sequencing platform. Roughly 5 DR-DQ haplotypes were handled as single units for association and clustering because linkage in the cohort was strong. The genetic ancestry cluster associated with self-reported Caucasian donors included 81% of the 398 genotyped donors. Among roughly 370 genotyped donors of the cohort, an average of roughly 240,000 unique TCR beta nucleotide sequences were sequenced per donor, about a sixth of them non-productive. The study aimed to test whether cataloging public T cell receptors could reveal signatures of past pathogen exposure. To predict cytomegalovirus infection status, the study combined high-throughput TCR immunosequencing, statistical association of individual TCRs with disease status, and machine learning. Typing coverage differed by locus: A, B, C, DRB1 and DQB1 were typed in roughly 620-630 donors, DQA1 in approximately 520, DPA1 in around 600, and DPB1 in approximately 450. A later analysis re-analyzed previously published TCR beta repertoires from about 730 donors and added high-resolution HLA genotyping to study TCR occurrence patterns. Rather than drawing on any new phenotypic data, the later analysis identified candidate immune exposures from TCR beta sequences and the way those sequences occurred across donors. In addition to the first cohort of 650 to 750 subjects, a separate validation cohort of under 150 different subjects was used. Genome-wide SNP genotypes for about 65% of the 666 donors were used in a later genetic analysis, which treated that subset as a discovery cohort. An earlier analysis of 587 of the donors used high-throughput TCR beta sequencing to judge whether each TCR beta V gene segment behaved as functional or pseudogenic. An early release covering some 640 HLA-typed donors comprised roughly 300 gigabases of sequencing data and roughly 85 million unique TCR sequences.

The library was produced with the immunoSEQ multiplex PCR assay. For the multiplex PCR, a mixture combining 60 forward primers for TCR Vbeta segments and 13 reverse primers for TCR Jbeta segments was used. Amplification of the CDR3 region of rearranged TCR beta genes was performed with a multiplex PCR assay on genomic DNA. The Illumina HiSeq System was used to sequence the amplified TCR beta libraries as 87-base-pair reads. The study's processing was this. A later analysis tallied 70 million to 100 million unique TCR beta chains across the 666 repertoires, and about 10 million of those chains were shared by two or more donors. To remove PCR and sequencing errors, raw reads were error-corrected and collapsed into unique sequences using a nearest-neighbor algorithm that merged closely related sequences. CDR3 sequences were aligned to IMGT reference sequences to assign V, D and J gene segments. For a sequence to be retained, a match of at least six nucleotides was required to both a V gene segment and a J gene segment. A rearrangement was called productive if the CDR3 had no stop codons and remained in frame with V and J, and every other rearrangement was called non-productive. Following IMGT convention, CDR3 was defined as the stretch from the second conserved V-encoded cysteine to the conserved J-encoded phenylalanine. The earlier analysis of about 610 of the donors excluded sequences that lacked an unambiguous match to a single V gene segment. In an earlier analysis of a few hundred of the donors, a V segment was called functional when productive rearrangements were above 56.7%, and segregating when the standard deviation between donors exceeded 5%. A statistical classification framework was built to diagnose cytomegalovirus status from the catalog of TCR beta chain sequences. In a later analysis, TCR nucleotide sequences were compared against IMGT/GENE-DB human TR gene sequences so that V and J genes could be assigned. In a later analysis, CDR3 sequences and most-parsimonious VDJ recombination scenarios were assigned using the TCRdist pipeline. In a later analysis, each TCR beta chain was defined by its CDR3 amino acid sequence together with its V-gene family, and reads lacking a unique V-gene family were excluded. To address suspected cross-contamination and a sequencing artifact, a later analysis removed around 600 highly shared, low-generation-probability nucleotide sequences. A later analysis calculated a clonal expansion index for each public chain from normalized within-repertoire ranks of inferred template counts. A later analysis computed generation probabilities with a VDJ recombination model fitted to out-of-frame rearrangements, and checked the results against IGoR. Hypergeometric tests were used in a later analysis to score TCR-TCR, TCR-HLA and TCR-CMV co-occurrence, with a repertoire-size bias correction applied to the TCR pairs. False discovery rates were estimated in a later analysis by permuting HLA or CMV assignments 20 times. In a later analysis, co-occurring TCRs were grouped with DBSCAN, and TCRdist sequence similarity was added when clustering was performed within HLA-allele-positive subsets. For co-occurrence clustering, repertoires with fewer than 30,000 or more than 120,000 public chains were excluded, along with several repertoires with anomalous nucleotide sharing. TCRdb obtained this table from immuneACCESS and retained in-frame rearrangements with V and J assigned. These tables miss some clones; where compared with another copy, unresolved V genes account for less than half of the shortfall, and the remainder is unexplained. That table furnishes V, J and clone size, whereas the DNA furnished D and trimming. The sample table contains roughly 130,000 clones; only one count was recorded for around 9% of them. Clones ranked in the top ten supply 5.5% of the sample.

The cohort comprised some 730 healthy bone marrow donors. At the time of sampling, every cohort member was nominally healthy, though immune exposures that went unrecorded were likely present. The donor was CMV seronegative and was included in the group of a few hundred seronegative cohort members. Every donor gave a peripheral blood sample, and the peripheral blood mononuclear cells from that sample were used for TCR beta sequencing. The Qiagen DNeasy Blood Extraction Kit was used to extract genomic DNA from the blood cell samples. This clone was counted a few times. The clone's antigen remains unknown. No clone much larger than this one lies a single base away; base qualities are absent. General conclusions and limits of the study: Assigning TCR associations to individual alleles was difficult when HLA alleles, especially DR and DQ, strongly co-occurred. A later genetic analysis reported fewer N-insertions in productive TCRs among donors in an Asian-associated ancestry cluster than the roughly 650-donor mean. A later genetic analysis associated a missense DCLRE1C variant with V-gene and J-gene trimming of TCR beta chains, and an independent cohort replicated the association. Across donors, most TCR sequences were observed very rarely, whereas some public TCRs were present in many individuals. Compared with equally common non-associated chains, HLA-associated TCR beta chains in a later analysis were more clonally expanded and had lower generation probabilities. According to a later analysis, most CMV-associated TCR beta chains appeared to be HLA-restricted, and the HLA associations seemed to be driven largely by CMV exposure. The sequencing pipeline was judged likely to have produced a cluster of highly shared sequence variants as a technical artifact. Correlated functional status among segregating V segments might be attributable to linkage disequilibrium, but an unknown experimental factor could not be ruled out. Because HLA typing was missing for some donors at each locus, association tests included only the typed subset. In both the original and validation cohorts, the classifier was reported to diagnose cytomegalovirus status with high specificity and sensitivity. The cohort was sequenced for TCR beta chains only, and without alpha or paired-chain data the features that could be detected were limited. Presence/absence analyses assumed roughly uniform sequencing depth across donors, an assumption that may not hold. At a false discovery rate of 0.05, a later analysis linked some 17,000 TCR beta sequences to specific HLA alleles. In a later analysis, several top co-occurrence clusters were reported to appear linked to parvovirus B19, influenza, CMV and Epstein-Barr virus. Because counts were too low, approximately 15 rarely observed V segments, including chromosome 9 orphons, were excluded from the earlier analysis of 587 of the donors. It was suggested by the authors that the approach could potentially be generalized to other disease states and immunological phenotypes. The study gave a list of some 150 TCR beta chains associated with cytomegalovirus. A later analysis found that TCR association rates varied across HLA loci, with DRB1 alleles showing the most associated TCRs and HLA-C alleles the fewest. A few of the identified cytomegalovirus-associated TCR beta chains were confirmed in vitro to be specific for cytomegalovirus antigens. A further reported finding was that TCR beta sequences accurately predicted the HLA-A and HLA-B alleles for most subjects in the first cohort. Broadly in line with IMGT annotations, most TCR beta V segments showed up in productive rearrangements about 87% or about 30% of the time in an earlier analysis of several hundred of the donors. Immune exposure information for the cohort was limited to CMV serostatus.

The specimen was PBMCs. The source is a man in his forties in good health and CMV-seronegative.

The DNA sequence follows: TGTGCCAGTAGTATTAAAAACAATGAGCAGTTCTTC. Its protein is CASSIKNNEQFF. The V and J segments used are TRBV19 and TRBJ2-1; no D segment can be confidently identified. Reading the germline V gene (reference sequence) gives CDR1 LNHDA and CDR2 SQIVND. The cysteine opens and the phenylalanine closes a CDR3 of 12 amino acids. Just the 36-base CDR3 DNA is kept, in frame starting at base 1. V gives up 3 bases and J gives up 5 bases, and the segment between their germline ends measures 5 bases. The CDR3 plus the reference TRBV19 and TRBJ2-1 genes for the other parts give the full variable domain: DGGITQSPKYLFRKEGQNVTLSCEQNLNHDAMYWYRQDPGQGLRLIYYSQIVNDFQKGDIAEGYSVSREKKESFPLTVTSAQKNPTAFYLCASSIKNNEQFFGPGTRLTVL.